This T cell receptor beta chain is drawn from a study of T cell repertoires in ileal Crohn's disease. Noted time point: neoterminal ileum biopsy at postoperative endoscopy, about 6 months after surgery. Here immunoSEQ multiplex PCR was the method, and the copy in TCRdb shows in-frame clones only, minus some. The sample yields 1,200 to 1,500 clones, 70% to 80% seen once. The TCR was taken from an adult with Crohn's disease. Sequenced material: ileal tissue.

Here the CDR3 DNA reads TGTGCCAGCAGCTCACGGAGCGGGGGGGCTGGTTATACGCAGTATTTT. Its protein product is CASSSRSGGAGYTQYF. The chain uses TRBV9 and TRBJ2-3; 10 bases fit TRBD2. CDR1 and CDR2 (germline): SGDLS, YYNGEE. With 4 bases clipped from V and 7 bases from J, the junction kept 12 bases outside the gene matches. The CDR3 extends over 16 amino acids.